This T cell receptor beta chain comes out of a study of blood T cell repertoires in COVID-19. Study at large: Some COVID-19 samples were acute and others convalescent; all came from the United States, Italy and Spain. Sources were T cells, B-cell-depleted T cells, or PBMCs; the material itself was cDNA or gDNA.

Trimming took 0 bases from V and 7 from J, leaving 10 bases between them. CDR1 and CDR2 from the germline V gene are SGHDN and FVKESK. The CDR3 has 13 amino acids. Original processing notes: Reference gene primers were amplified, and this amplification served to estimate nucleated cell counts. The method was immunoSEQ multiplex PCR; TCRdb's version includes in-frame clones alone and lacks a portion of them. Clone size and the V and J calls come from that table; the DNA yielded D and trimming. The top ten clones hold about 7% of a sample with 65,000 to 90,000 clones, about 87% of them seen once. The TCR originated in an elderly woman with acute or convalescent COVID-19. Input material: peripheral blood. The chain is built from TRBV14 and TRBJ2-7; no reliable D call. In DNA form, the CDR3 reads TGTGCCAGCAGCCAAGAACAGAGCATGGAGCAGTACTTC. The encoded protein is CASSQEQSMEQYF.